This TCR beta chain was sequenced during a study of T cell responses to AZD1222 COVID-19 vaccine. The study, taken as a whole, reports: Reportedly, nearly half of unique spike TCRs recognized epitopes outside B.1.351/B.1.1.7 mutations.

With regard to this clone: The antigen is unknown.

There are 15 residues in the CDR3. The germline V gene has CDR1 SEHNR and CDR2 FQNEAQ (reference sequence). V dropped 7 bases and J dropped 2 bases, with 17 bases sitting between them. Profiling relied on immunoSEQ multiplex PCR, and the TCRdb table lists in-frame clones only, not all of them. The table lists over 150,000 clones, 92% of them singletons. The sequencing here drew on peripheral blood, taken on day 0 of AZD1222 vaccination. The chain combines TRBV7-9 with TRBJ1-1; D perhaps matches TRBD1 (5 bases). This TCR derives from an adult in good health. DNA of the CDR3: TGTGCCAGCACCCCCGGGAGAGGGGTTAACACTGAAGCTTTCTTT. Translation: CASTPGRGVNTEAFF.